Below, one TCR beta chain is given with its context. The antigen this receptor binds is unknown. It has no much larger one-base neighbor in the sample; base qualities were not kept. TCRbeta CDR3 regions were amplified from genomic DNA using the immunoSEQ Assay, a bias-controlled multiplex PCR. Per the authors' processing: Nucleated cell counts per sample were estimated from amplification of reference gene primers within the assay. Sequence reads were collapsed and filtered to measure the absolute abundance of every unique TCRbeta CDR3 rearrangement. For each sample, productive Simpson clonality was calculated as the square root of Simpson's diversity index across productive rearrangements. The source is immuneACCESS, and TCRdb retained only in-frame sequences with V and J called. Part of the clones is not carried over; for the studies checked, unresolved V genes explain less than half of this, and the remainder is unexplained. That table supplies the V and J calls and clone size; D and trimming were determined from the DNA. The sample table contains fewer than 85,000 clones; only one count was recorded for approximately 88% of them. The leading ten clones occupy roughly 5.6% of the sample.

Each collaborating institution followed its own protocols to collect whole blood in K2EDTA tubes. For TCRbeta analysis, collaborators shipped samples in one of three forms: frozen whole blood, isolated PBMCs, or DNA extracted from either of those sample types. Here V drops 7 bases and J drops 2 bases, and the junction holds 6 bases not matched to any gene. The germline V gene (reference sequence) yields LNHDA for CDR1 and SQIVND for CDR2. Including cysteine and phenylalanine, the CDR3 has 15 amino acids. Only the CDR3 part of the read is kept: 45 bases, read in frame from the first base. This record comes from a study of blood T cell repertoires in COVID-19 (dated by TCRdb to between 2020 and 2021). Some background on the complete study: Samples from collaborators originated in the United States, Italy and Spain and spanned both the acute and convalescent phases of COVID-19. Where available, HLA class I and class II types were taken from metadata supplied by the sample provider and were not determined by assay-based typing. The material from the prospective study consisted of cDNA or gDNA derived from T cells, B-cell-depleted T cells, or PBMCs. The dataset comprised deeply sampled blood TCRbeta repertoires from subjects exposed to, actively infected with, or recovered from COVID-19. The repertoires were released in a freely available public database intended as a resource for research on the immune response to SARS-CoV-2. Samples were obtained from the ongoing ImmuneRACE study (first 160 participants) and from roughly 1,300 subjects provided by 6 global collaborators. A de-identified subject ID, COVID-19 status, age in years and sex were almost always included in the sample metadata.

Summary of the overall study and its limitations: How much clinical and demographic metadata was included differed by source and by participant, and the metadata was provided uncurated.

This receptor chain uses TRBV19 and TRBJ2-3; 10 bases in the junction line up with TRBD1. The sequence was collected from a human donor in a cohort sampled during active COVID-19. The sequenced material came from peripheral blood. The sequence in DNA is TGTGCCAGTACCGACGGACAGGGGGTCACAGATACGCAGTATTTT. Its translation is CASTDGQGVTDTQYF.